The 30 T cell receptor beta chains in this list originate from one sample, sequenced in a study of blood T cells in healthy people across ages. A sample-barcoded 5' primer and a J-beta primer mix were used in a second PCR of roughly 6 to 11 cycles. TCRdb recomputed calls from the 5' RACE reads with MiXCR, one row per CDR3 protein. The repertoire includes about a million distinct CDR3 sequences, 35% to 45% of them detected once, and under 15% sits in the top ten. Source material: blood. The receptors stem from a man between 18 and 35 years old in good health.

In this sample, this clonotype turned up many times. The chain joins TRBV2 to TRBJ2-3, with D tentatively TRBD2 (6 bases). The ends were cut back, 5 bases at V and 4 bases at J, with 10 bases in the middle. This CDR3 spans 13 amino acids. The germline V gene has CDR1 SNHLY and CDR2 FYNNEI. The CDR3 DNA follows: TGTGCCAGCAGTTTGGGGGAGGCAGATACGCAGTATTTT. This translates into CASSLGEADTQYF.

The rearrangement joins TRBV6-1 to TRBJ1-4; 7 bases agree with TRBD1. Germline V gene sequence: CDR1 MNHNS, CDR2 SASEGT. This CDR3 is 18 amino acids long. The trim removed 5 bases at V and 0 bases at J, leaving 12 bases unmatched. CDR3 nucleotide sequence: TGTGCCAGCAGTATTAGGACAGGTGTGCCTGCAACTAATGAAAAACTGTTTTTT. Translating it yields CASSIRTGVPATNEKLFF.

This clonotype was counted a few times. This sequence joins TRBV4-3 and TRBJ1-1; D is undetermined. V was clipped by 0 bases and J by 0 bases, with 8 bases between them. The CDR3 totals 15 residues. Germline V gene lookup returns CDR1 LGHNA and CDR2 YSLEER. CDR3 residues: CASSQDLKLNTEAFF. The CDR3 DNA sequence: TGCGCCAGCAGCCAAGATTTGAAATTGAACACTGAAGCTTTCTTT.

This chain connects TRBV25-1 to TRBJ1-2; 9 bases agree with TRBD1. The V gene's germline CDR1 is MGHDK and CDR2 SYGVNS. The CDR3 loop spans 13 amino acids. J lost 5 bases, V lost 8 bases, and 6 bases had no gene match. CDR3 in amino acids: CASRGQGWYGYTF. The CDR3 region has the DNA TGTGCCAGCCGAGGACAGGGGTGGTATGGCTACACCTTC.

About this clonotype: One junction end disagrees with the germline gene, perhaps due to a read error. DNA for the CDR3: TGTGCCATCAGGGAACGGGACAGCTCATACGAGCAGCACTTC. Translation gives CAIRERDSSYEQHF. The J gene is TRBJ2-5, the V gene TRBV10-3; 7 positions agree with TRBD1. Germline lookup yields CDR1 ENHRY and CDR2 SYGVKD. This CDR3 is 14 amino acids long.

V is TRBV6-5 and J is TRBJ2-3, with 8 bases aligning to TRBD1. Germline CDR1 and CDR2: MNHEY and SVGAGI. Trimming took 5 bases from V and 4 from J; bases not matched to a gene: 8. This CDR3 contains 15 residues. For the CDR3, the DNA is TGTGCCAGCAGTCTCAGGGGGCGAACTGCAGATACGCAGTATTTT. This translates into CASSLRGRTADTQYF.

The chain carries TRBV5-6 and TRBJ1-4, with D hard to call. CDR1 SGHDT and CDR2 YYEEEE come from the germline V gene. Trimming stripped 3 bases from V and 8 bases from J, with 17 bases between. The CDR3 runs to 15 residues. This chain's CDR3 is CASSSFLETDEKLFF. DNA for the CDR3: TGTGCCAGCAGCTCCTTTTTAGAAACGGACGAAAAACTGTTTTTT.

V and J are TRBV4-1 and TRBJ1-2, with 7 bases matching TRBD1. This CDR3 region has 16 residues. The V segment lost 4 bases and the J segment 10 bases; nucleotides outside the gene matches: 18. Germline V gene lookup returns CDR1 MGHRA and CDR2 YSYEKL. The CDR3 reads CASSRRMSGTEAIYTF. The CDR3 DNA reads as TGCGCCAGCAGCCGGAGGATGTCCGGGACAGAAGCCATCTACACCTTC.

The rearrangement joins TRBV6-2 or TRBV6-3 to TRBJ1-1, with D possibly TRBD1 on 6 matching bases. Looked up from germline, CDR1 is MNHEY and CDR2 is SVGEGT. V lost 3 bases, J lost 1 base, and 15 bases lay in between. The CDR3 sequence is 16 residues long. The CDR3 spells CASSYRLETGNTEAFF. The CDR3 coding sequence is TGTGCCAGCAGTTATCGCCTAGAGACAGGGAACACTGAAGCTTTCTTT.

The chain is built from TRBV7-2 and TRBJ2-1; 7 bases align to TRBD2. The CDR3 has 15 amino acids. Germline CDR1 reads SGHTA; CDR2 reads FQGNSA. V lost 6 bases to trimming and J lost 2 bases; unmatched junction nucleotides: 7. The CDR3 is CASRRAGWTYNEQFF. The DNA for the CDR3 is TGTGCCAGCAGGAGAGCGGGGTGGACCTACAATGAGCAGTTCTTC. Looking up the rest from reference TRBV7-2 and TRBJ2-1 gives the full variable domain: GAGVSQSPSNKVTEKGKDVELRCDPISGHTALYWYRQSLGQGLEFLIYFQGNSAPDKSGLPSDRFSAERTGGSVSTLTIQRTQQEDSAVYLCASRRAGWTYNEQFFGPGTRLTVL.

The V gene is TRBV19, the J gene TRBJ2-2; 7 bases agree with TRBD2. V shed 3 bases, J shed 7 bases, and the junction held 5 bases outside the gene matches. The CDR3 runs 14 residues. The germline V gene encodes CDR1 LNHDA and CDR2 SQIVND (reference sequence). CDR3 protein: CASSIKTSLGELFF. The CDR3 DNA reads TGTGCCAGTAGTATCAAGACTAGCCTCGGGGAGCTGTTTTTT.

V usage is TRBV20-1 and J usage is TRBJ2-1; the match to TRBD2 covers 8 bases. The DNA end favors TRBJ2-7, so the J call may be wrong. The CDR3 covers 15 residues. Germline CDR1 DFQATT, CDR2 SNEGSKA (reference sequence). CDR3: CSAPSGRASYNEQYF. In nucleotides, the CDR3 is TGCAGTGCTCCTAGCGGGCGCGCATCCTACAATGAGCAGTACTTC.

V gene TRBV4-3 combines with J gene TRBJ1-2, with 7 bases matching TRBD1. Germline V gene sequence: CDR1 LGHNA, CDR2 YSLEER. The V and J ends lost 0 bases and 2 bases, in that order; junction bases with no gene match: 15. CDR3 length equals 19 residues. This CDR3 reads CASSQDSFLRQGLNYGYTF. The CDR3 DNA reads TGCGCCAGCAGCCAAGACAGTTTCCTGAGACAGGGTTTGAACTATGGCTACACCTTC.

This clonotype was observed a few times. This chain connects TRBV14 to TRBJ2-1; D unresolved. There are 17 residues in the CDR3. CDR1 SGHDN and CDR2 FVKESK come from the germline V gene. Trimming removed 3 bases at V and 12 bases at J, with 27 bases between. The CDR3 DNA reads TGTGCCAGCAGCCAGGCTATTGGGTCTGAGAATCGGGTTGGGCAGTTCTTC. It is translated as CASSQAIGSENRVGQFF.

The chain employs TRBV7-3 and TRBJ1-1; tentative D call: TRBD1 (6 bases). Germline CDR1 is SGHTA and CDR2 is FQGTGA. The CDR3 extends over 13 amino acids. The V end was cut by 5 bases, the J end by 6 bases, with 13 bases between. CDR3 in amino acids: CASSPGDFAEAFF. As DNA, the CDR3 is TGTGCCAGCAGCCCAGGGGATTTTGCTGAAGCTTTCTTT.

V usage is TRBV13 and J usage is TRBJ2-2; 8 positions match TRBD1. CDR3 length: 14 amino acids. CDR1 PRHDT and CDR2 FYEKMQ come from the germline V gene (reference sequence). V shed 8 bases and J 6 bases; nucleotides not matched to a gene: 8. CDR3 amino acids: CASAFQGAPGELFF. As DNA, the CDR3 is TGTGCCAGCGCATTTCAGGGGGCCCCCGGGGAGCTGTTTTTT.

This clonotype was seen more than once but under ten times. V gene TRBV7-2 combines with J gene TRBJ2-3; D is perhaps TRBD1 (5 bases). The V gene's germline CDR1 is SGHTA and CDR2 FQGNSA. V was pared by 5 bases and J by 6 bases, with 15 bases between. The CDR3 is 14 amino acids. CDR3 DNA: TGTGCCAGCAGCCCAGAGACAGCTGTGGATACGCAGTATTTT. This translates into CASSPETAVDTQYF. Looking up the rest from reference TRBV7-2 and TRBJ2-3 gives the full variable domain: GAGVSQSPSNKVTEKGKDVELRCDPISGHTALYWYRQSLGQGLEFLIYFQGNSAPDKSGLPSDRFSAERTGGSVSTLTIQRTQQEDSAVYLCASSPETAVDTQYFGPGTRLTVL.

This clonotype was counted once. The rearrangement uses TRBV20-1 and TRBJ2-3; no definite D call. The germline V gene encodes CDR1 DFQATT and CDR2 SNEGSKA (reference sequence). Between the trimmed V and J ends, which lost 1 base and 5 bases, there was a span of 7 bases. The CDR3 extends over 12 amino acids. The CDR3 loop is CSARVSLDTQYF. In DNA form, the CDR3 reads TGCAGTGCTAGAGTCTCATTAGATACGCAGTATTTT.

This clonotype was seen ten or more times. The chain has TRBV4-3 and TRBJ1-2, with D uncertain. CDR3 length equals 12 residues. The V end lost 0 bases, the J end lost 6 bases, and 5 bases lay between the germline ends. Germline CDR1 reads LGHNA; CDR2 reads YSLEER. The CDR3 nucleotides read TGCGCCAGCAGCCAAGATTTTAATGGCTACACCTTC. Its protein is CASSQDFNGYTF.

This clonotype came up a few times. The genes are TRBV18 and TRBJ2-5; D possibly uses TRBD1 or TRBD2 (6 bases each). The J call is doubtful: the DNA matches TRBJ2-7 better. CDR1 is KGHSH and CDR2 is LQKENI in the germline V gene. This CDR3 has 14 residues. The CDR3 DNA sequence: TGTGCCAGCTCACCAGGGGGGCCAGTCTACGAGCAGTACTTC. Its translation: CASSPGGPVYEQYF.

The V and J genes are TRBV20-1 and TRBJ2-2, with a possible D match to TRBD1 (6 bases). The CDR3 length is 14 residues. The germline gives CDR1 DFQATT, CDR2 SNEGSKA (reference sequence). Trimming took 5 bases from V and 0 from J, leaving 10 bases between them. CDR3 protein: CSADTGSNTGELFF. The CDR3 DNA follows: TGCAGTGCTGACACAGGGTCGAACACCGGGGAGCTGTTTTTT.

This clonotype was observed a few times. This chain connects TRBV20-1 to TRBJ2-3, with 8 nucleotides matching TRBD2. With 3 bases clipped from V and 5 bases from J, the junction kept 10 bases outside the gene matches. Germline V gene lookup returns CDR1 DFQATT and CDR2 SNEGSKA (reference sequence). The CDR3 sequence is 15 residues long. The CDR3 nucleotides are TGCAGTGCTAGTTTCGGAGCGGGGGTAATAGATACGCAGTATTTT. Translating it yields CSASFGAGVIDTQYF.

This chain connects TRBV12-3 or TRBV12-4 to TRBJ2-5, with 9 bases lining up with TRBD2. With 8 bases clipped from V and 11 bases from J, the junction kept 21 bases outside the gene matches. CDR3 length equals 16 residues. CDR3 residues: CASGPRRGLAGNEQYF. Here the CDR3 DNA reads TGTGCCAGCGGACCCCGGCGGGGACTAGCCGGGAATGAGCAGTACTTC.

The CDR3 nucleotides read TGCAGTGCTAGATCCCGGACAGATGAAAAACTGTTTTTT. This gives the protein CSARSRTDEKLFF. The chain has TRBV20-1 and TRBJ1-4, with D tentatively TRBD1 (6 bases). The CDR3 spans 13 residues. The germline CDR1 and CDR2 sequences are DFQATT and SNEGSKA (reference sequence). V was shortened by 2 bases and J by 6 bases, with 10 bases between the two germline ends.

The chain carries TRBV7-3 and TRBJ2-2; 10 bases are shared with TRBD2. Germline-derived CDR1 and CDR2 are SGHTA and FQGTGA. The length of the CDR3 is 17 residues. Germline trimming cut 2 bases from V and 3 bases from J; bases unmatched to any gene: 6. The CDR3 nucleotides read TGTGCCAGCAGCTTAGGTCTAGCGGGGGCCTACACCGGGGAGCTGTTTTTT. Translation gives CASSLGLAGAYTGELFF.

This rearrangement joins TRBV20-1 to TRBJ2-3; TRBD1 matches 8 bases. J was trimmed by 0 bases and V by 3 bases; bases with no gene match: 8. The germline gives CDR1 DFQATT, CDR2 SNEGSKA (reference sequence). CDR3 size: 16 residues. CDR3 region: CSARGTGGPSTDTQYF. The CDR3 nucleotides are TGCAGTGCTAGGGGAACAGGGGGACCTAGCACAGATACGCAGTATTTT.

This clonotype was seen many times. The CDR3 reads CASSSLGSYEQYF. CDR3 nucleotides: TGTGCCAGCAGCTCGCTTGGCTCCTACGAGCAGTACTTC. The chain recombines TRBV7-9 with TRBJ2-7; D is unclear. There are 13 residues in the CDR3. Germline CDR1 SEHNR, CDR2 FQNEAQ (reference sequence). V dropped 4 bases and J dropped 0 bases, with 7 bases sitting between them.

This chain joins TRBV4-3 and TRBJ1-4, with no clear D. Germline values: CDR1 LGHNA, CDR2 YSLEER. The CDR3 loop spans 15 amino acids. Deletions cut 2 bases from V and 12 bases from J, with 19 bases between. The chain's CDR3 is CASSQNPGRGKELFF. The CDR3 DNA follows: TGCGCCAGCAGCCAAAACCCGGGGAGAGGGAAAGAACTGTTTTTT.

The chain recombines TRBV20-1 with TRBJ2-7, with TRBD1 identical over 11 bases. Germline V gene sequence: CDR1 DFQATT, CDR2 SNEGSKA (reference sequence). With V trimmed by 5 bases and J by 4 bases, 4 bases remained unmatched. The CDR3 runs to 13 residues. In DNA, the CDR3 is TGCAGTGCTGGGGGACAGGGGGATTACGAGCAGTACTTC. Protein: CSAGGQGDYEQYF.

CDR3 sequence: CSVDRQKGQVYYGYTF. In nucleotides, the CDR3 is TGCAGCGTTGACCGTCAAAAGGGACAGGTGTATTATGGCTACACCTTC. The chain joins TRBV29-1 to TRBJ1-2, with TRBD1 identical over 8 bases. The CDR3 is 16 amino acids. V trimming: 3 bases; J trimming: 5 bases; junction bases outside the gene matches: 14. Per germline, CDR1 SQVTM and CDR2 ANQGSEA.